This TCR beta chain was identified in a study of CD8 T cells in ankylosing spondylitis. Study conclusions and caveats: A TCR beta motif of under ten highly homologous variants appeared characteristic of ankylosing spondylitis blood.

This clonotype was seen repeatedly, ten times or more. Antigen unknown. TCRdb fed the 5' RACE reads into MiXCR, producing one record per CDR3 protein. This table holds about 390,000 distinct CDR3 sequences, 20% to 25% found once. This CDR3 is 18 amino acids long. Germline CDR1 is LGHNA and CDR2 is YNFKEQ. V shed 1 base and J shed 1 base, with 16 bases lying between them. This chain links TRBV4-2 with TRBJ1-4, with D unresolved. The material sequenced was blood, either unsorted or a sorted T cell fraction (not recorded which). The sequence came from a male donor with ankylosing spondylitis. CDR3 sequence reads: CASSQAVARELTNEKLFF. In nucleotides, the CDR3 is TGTGCCAGCAGCCAAGCGGTTGCCCGGGAGCTAACTAATGAAAAACTGTTTTTT.